These 17 T cell receptor beta chains were all obtained from the same sample, sequenced in a study of cytomegalovirus exposure and HLA in healthy donors. A multiplex PCR was run with 60 Vbeta primers and 13 Jbeta primers. Method: immunoSEQ multiplex PCR; TCRdb's copy keeps in-frame clones and lacks some. This sample has around 150,000 clones, with 60% to 80% found just once. Sequencing was done on a sample of PBMCs. The receptors were gathered from a man over 45 in good health and CMV-seropositive.

The chain employs TRBV4-3 and TRBJ2-1; TRBD2 matches at 11 bases. Germline assignment: CDR1 LGHNA and CDR2 YSLEER. The J segment lost 3 bases and the V segment lost 5 bases, leaving 6 bases of the junction unmatched. CDR3 size: 16 residues. The CDR3 region has the DNA TGCGCCAGCAGCTATCAAACTAGCGGGGGCTACAATGAGCAGTTCTTC. It specifies CASSYQTSGGYNEQFF.

The chain employs TRBV5-1 and TRBJ2-7; 7 bases are shared with TRBD2. The CDR3 consists of 14 residues. The V gene end was trimmed by 3 bases and the J gene end by 6 bases; junction bases not matched to a gene: 9. The germline V gene has CDR1 SGHRS and CDR2 YFSETQ. CDR3 sequence reads: CASSSAGVLGEQYF. The CDR3 bases are TGCGCCAGCAGCTCGGCGGGGGTCCTTGGCGAGCAGTACTTC.

The V and J genes are TRBV11-2 and TRBJ2-1, with TRBD2 as a possible D gene (7 bases). This CDR3 contains 13 residues. Trimming removed 1 base from V and 8 bases from J, with 9 bases in between. The germline V gene has CDR1 SGHAT and CDR2 FQNNGV. The CDR3 reads CASSLGGGYEQFF. CDR3 DNA sequence: TGTGCCAGCAGCTTAGGGGGGGGCTATGAGCAGTTCTTC. Combining the CDR3 with reference TRBV11-2 and TRBJ2-1 gives the whole variable domain EAGVAQSPRYKIIEKRQSVAFWCNPISGHATLYWYQQILGQGPKLLIQFQNNGVVDDSQLPKDRFSAERLKGVDSTLKIQPAKLEDSAVYLCASSLGGGYEQFFGPGTRLTVL.

Points on this clone: Relative to the germline gene, one junction end is altered; a read error may explain this. V gene TRBV6-6 combines with J gene TRBJ1-1; 7 bases map to TRBD1. Germline assignment: CDR1 MNHNY and CDR2 SVGAGI (reference sequence). The CDR3 is made up of 14 amino acids. CDR3 nucleotides: TGTGCCAGCAGACCCCAGGGGGAAGGCACTGAAGCTTCCTTT. It encodes CASRPQGEGTEASF.

This clone was counted a single time. The chain couples TRBV7-2 to TRBJ1-3; 10 nucleotides line up with TRBD1. Looked up from germline, CDR1 is SGHTA and CDR2 is FQGNSA. The V gene end was trimmed by 1 base and the J gene end by 3 bases; junction bases not matched to a gene: 6. This CDR3 spans 17 amino acids. CDR3: CASSLVQTGGLGNTIYF. CDR3 bases: TGTGCCAGCAGCTTAGTTCAGACAGGGGGCCTTGGAAACACCATATATTTT. Using reference TRBV7-2 and TRBJ1-3 for the parts outside the CDR3, the full variable domain is GAGVSQSPSNKVTEKGKDVELRCDPISGHTALYWYRQSLGQGLEFLIYFQGNSAPDKSGLPSDRFSAERTGGSVSTLTIQRTQQEDSAVYLCASSLVQTGGLGNTIYFGEGSWLTVV.

This chain joins TRBV2 and TRBJ2-4; 9 positions match TRBD1. The V segment lost 2 bases and the J segment 0 bases; nucleotides outside the gene matches: 8. This CDR3 comprises 18 residues. The germline CDR1 and CDR2 sequences are SNHLY and FYNNEI. The CDR3 region is CASSELGQGSLAKNIQYF. In DNA, the CDR3 is TGTGCCAGCAGTGAATTGGGACAGGGCAGTTTAGCCAAAAACATTCAGTACTTC.

This clone appeared a single time. The rearrangement uses TRBV18 and TRBJ1-4, with 8 positions matching TRBD1. This CDR3 contains 13 residues. Germline V gene data show CDR1 as KGHSH and CDR2 as LQKENI. V was pared by 6 bases and J by 8 bases, with 5 bases of the junction left unmatched. In DNA, the CDR3 is TGTGCCAGCTCGCCAGGGGGCCAGGAAAAACTGTTTTTT. Encoded protein: CASSPGGQEKLFF.

The rearrangement joins TRBV27 to TRBJ2-7; D is ambiguous. Trimming left V 3 bases short and J 7 bases short, with 19 bases between. The CDR3 runs to 15 residues. Germline-derived CDR1 and CDR2 are MNHEY and SMNVEV (reference sequence). CDR3 protein: CASSFRSPDDGEQYV. The CDR3 DNA reads as TGTGCCAGCAGTTTCCGTAGTCCTGATGACGGGGAGCAGTACGTC.

The rearrangement joins TRBV6-5 to TRBJ1-2; a weak D match, TRBD1 (6 bases). In germline, CDR1 is MNHEY, CDR2 SVGAGI. V lost 0 bases to trimming and J lost 3 bases, with 11 bases between them. The CDR3 runs 15 residues. The CDR3: CASSYSIGGYYGYTF. CDR3 DNA: TGTGCCAGCAGTTACTCGATTGGGGGCTACTATGGCTACACCTTC.

The chain combines TRBV21-1 with TRBJ1-6; TRBD1 is the table's D call, not checked against the DNA. TRBV21-1 is listed as a pseudogene. The CDR3 totals 18 residues. The CDR3 loop is CASSKVLSTGTGYSPLHF. DNA of the CDR3: TGTGCCAGCAGCAAAGTACTCTCTACAGGGACCGGATATTCACCCCTCCACTTT.

The chain couples TRBV5-8 to TRBJ2-1; D call uncertain. This CDR3 spans 13 amino acids. CDR1 SGHTS and CDR2 YDEGEE come from the germline V gene. Trimming pared 5 bases from V and 7 bases from J, leaving 13 bases between. The CDR3 spells CASSKIPENEQFF. In nucleotides, the CDR3 is TGTGCCAGCAGTAAAATCCCGGAGAATGAGCAGTTCTTC.

This chain joins TRBV19 and TRBJ2-3; TRBD1 matches at 9 bases. J gave up 4 bases and V 4 bases, and 6 bases lay outside the gene matches. CDR1 and CDR2 from the germline V gene are LNHDA and SQIVND (reference sequence). CDR3 length: 15 residues. As DNA, the CDR3 is TGTGCCAGTAGTACACAGGGGGCCTGGGCAGATACGCAGTATTTT. Its protein is CASSTQGAWADTQYF.

This sequence joins TRBV19 and TRBJ2-3; 12 bases are a match to TRBD2. J lost 0 bases, V lost 7 bases, and 5 bases had no gene match. The CDR3 length is 16 residues. Germline CDR1 reads LNHDA; CDR2 reads SQIVND (reference sequence). For the CDR3, the DNA is TGTGCCAGTAAACTAGCGGGGGGTTCTAGCACAGATACGCAGTATTTT. This encodes CASKLAGGSSTDTQYF.

The V and J genes are TRBV10-3 and TRBJ1-1; D gene uncertain. Deletions cut 4 bases from V and 1 base from J, with 10 bases between. The CDR3 length is 14 residues. CDR1 is ENHRY and CDR2 is SYGVKD in the germline V gene. The CDR3 reads CAISGHTSNTEAFF. The CDR3 nucleotides are TGTGCCATCAGTGGGCACACATCGAACACTGAAGCTTTCTTT.

The chain employs TRBV7-3 and TRBJ1-1; possible D gene TRBD1, 5 bases. Germline V gene sequence: CDR1 SGHTA, CDR2 FQGTGA. V lost 3 bases and J lost 4, with 12 bases in between. The length of the CDR3 is 14 residues. Written as DNA, the CDR3 is TGTGCCAGCAGCTTCCAGGGATTAGGCACTGAAGCTTTCTTT. As protein: CASSFQGLGTEAFF.

The V gene is TRBV19, the J gene TRBJ2-2; a weak D match, TRBD1 (6 bases). The germline V gene encodes CDR1 LNHDA and CDR2 SQIVND (reference sequence). Trimming stripped 5 bases from V and 3 bases from J, with 13 bases between. The CDR3 has 15 amino acids. The CDR3 here is CASSSGRTDTGELFF. The CDR3 region has the DNA TGTGCCAGTAGTTCGGGACGGACAGACACCGGGGAGCTGTTTTTT.

CDR3 sequence reads: CASSSIFRLAERSGELFF. Here the CDR3 DNA reads TGTGCCAGCAGCTCCATCTTCCGACTAGCGGAACGATCCGGGGAGCTGTTTTTT. The chain uses TRBV7-8 and TRBJ2-2, with 9 bases aligning to TRBD2. In germline, CDR1 is SGHVS, CDR2 FQNEAQ. J lost 6 bases, V lost 4 bases, and 15 bases had no gene match. There are 18 residues in the CDR3. The whole variable domain, remainder taken from reference TRBV7-8 and TRBJ2-2, is GAGVSQSPRYKVAKRGQDVALRCDPISGHVSLFWYQQALGQGPEFLTYFQNEAQLDKSGLPSDRFFAERPEGSVSTLKIQRTQQEDSAVYLCASSSIFRLAERSGELFFGEGSRLTVL.